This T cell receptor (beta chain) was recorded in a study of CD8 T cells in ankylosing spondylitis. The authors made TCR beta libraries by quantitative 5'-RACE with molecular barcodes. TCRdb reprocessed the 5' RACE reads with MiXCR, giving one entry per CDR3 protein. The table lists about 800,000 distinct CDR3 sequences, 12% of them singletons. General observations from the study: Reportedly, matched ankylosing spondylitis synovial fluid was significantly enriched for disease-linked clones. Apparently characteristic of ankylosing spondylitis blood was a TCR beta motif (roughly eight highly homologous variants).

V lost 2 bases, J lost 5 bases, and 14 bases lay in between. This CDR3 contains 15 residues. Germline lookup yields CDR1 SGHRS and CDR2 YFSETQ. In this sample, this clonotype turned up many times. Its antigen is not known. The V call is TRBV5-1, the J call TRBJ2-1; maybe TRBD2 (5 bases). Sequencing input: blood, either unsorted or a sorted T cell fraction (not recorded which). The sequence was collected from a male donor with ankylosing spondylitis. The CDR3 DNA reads TGCGCCAGCAGCTTTGCCGGGATGGGAAACAATGAGCAGTTCTTC. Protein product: CASSFAGMGNNEQFF.